This TCR beta chain was found in a study of cytomegalovirus exposure and HLA in healthy donors. Study outcomes and limitations: A later analysis linked a missense DCLRE1C variant to TCR beta V- and J-gene trimming. Prior analysis indicated that the majority of TCR beta V segments exhibited productivity approximately 87% or approximately 30% of the time. Most TCR sequences proved rare, with some public TCRs found in many donors.

Concerning this clone: Its specificity is unknown.

Primers for the PCR totalled 60 Vbeta and 13 Jbeta. Only in-frame clones appear in the TCRdb table, and some are missing; sequencing was by immunoSEQ multiplex PCR. The sample has over 200,000 clones. This CDR3 is 13 amino acids long. Trimming took 8 bases from V and 7 from J, leaving 18 bases between them. Germline values: CDR1 MNHNS, CDR2 SASEGT. The V and J genes are TRBV6-1 and TRBJ2-7, with TRBD1 as a possible D gene (6 bases). The receptor's source is a woman aged 25 to 39 in good health and CMV-seropositive. The material sequenced was PBMCs. The CDR3 DNA is TGTGCCAGCCACCCCCGGGCAGGGGTAGAGCAGTACTTC. Protein sequence: CASHPRAGVEQYF.